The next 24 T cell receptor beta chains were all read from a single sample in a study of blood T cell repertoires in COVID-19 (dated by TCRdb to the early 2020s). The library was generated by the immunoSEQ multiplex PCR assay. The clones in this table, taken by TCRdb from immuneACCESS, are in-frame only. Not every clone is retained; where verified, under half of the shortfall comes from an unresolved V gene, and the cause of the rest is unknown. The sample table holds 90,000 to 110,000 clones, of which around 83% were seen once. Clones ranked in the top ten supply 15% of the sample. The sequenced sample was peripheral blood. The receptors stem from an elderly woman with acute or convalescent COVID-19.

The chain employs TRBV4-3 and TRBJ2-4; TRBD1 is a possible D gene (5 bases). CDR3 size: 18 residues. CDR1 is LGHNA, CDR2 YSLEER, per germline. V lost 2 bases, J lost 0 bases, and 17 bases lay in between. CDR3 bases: TGCGCCAGCAGCCAACAGGGTCCCCAGTCCCTAGCCAAAAACATTCAGTACTTC. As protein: CASSQQGPQSLAKNIQYF.

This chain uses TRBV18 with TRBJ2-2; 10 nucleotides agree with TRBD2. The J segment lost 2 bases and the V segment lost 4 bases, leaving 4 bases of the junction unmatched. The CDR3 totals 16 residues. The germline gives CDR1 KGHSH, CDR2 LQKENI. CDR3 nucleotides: TGTGCCAGCTCACGCACTAGCGGGGATAACACCGGGGAGCTGTTTTTT. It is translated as CASSRTSGDNTGELFF.

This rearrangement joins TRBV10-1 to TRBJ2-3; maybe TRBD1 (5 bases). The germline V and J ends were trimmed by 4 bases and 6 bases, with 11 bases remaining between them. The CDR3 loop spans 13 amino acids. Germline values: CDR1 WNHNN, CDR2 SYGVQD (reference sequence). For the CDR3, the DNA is TGCGCCAGCAGTGTGACGCCAGGGGATACGCAGTATTTT. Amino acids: CASSVTPGDTQYF.

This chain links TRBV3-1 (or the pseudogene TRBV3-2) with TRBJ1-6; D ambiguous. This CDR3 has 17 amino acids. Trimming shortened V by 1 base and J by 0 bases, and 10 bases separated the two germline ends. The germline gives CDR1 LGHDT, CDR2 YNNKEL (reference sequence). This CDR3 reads CASSQVQFSSYNSPLHF. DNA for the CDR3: TGTGCCAGCAGCCAAGTACAGTTTAGCTCCTATAATTCACCCCTCCACTTT.

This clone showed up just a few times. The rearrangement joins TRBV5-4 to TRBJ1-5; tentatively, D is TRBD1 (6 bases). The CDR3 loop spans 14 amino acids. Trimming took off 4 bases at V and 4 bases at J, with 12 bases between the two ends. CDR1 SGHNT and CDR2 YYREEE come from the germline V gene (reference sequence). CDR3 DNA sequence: TGTGCCAGCAGCGCACAGGGTTCGAATCAGCCCCAGCATTTT. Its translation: CASSAQGSNQPQHF.

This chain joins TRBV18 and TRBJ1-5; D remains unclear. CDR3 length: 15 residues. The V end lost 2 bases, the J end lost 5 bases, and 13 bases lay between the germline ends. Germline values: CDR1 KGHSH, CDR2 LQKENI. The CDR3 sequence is CASSPEAQPYQPQHF. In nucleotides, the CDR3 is TGTGCCAGCTCACCAGAAGCGCAGCCGTATCAGCCCCAGCATTTT.

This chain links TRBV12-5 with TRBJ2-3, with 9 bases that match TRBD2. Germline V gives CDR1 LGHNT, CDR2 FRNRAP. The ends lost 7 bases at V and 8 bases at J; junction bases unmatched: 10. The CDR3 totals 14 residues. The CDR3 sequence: CASELAGVMGTQYF. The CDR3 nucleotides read TGTGCTAGTGAATTAGCGGGAGTGATGGGTACGCAGTATTTT.

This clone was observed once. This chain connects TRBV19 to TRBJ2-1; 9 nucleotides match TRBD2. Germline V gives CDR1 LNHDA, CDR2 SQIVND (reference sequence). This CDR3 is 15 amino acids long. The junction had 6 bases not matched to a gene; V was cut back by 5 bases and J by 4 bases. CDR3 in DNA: TGTGCCAGTAGTGCCGGGACTAGCCCTTACAATGAGCAGTTCTTC. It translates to CASSAGTSPYNEQFF.

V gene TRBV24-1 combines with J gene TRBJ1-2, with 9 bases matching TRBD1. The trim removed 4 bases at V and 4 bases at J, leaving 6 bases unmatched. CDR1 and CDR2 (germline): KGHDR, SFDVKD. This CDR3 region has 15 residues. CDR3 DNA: TGTGCCACCAGTGAGGAGACAGGGGGTTCCTATGGCTACACCTTC. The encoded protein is CATSEETGGSYGYTF.

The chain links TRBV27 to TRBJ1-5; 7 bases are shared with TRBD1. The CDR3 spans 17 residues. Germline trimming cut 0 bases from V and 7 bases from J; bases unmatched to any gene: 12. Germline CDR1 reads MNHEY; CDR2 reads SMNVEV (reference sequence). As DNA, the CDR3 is TGTGCCAGCAGTTTATCCAGGGGGACAGCTTTGAACCAGCCCCAGCATTTT. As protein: CASSLSRGTALNQPQHF.

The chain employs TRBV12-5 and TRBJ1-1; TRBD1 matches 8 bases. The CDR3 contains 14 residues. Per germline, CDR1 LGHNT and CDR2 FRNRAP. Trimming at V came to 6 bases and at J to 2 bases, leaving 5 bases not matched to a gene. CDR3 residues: CASGRDRKNTEAFF. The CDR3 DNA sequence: TGTGCTAGTGGGCGGGACAGGAAAAACACTGAAGCTTTCTTT.

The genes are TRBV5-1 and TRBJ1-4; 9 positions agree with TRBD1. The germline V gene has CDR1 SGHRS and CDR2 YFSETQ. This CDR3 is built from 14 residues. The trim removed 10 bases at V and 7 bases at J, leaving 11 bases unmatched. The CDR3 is CAVPTGGFREKLFF. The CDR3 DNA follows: TGCGCCGTGCCCACAGGGGGCTTTCGTGAAAAACTGTTTTTT.

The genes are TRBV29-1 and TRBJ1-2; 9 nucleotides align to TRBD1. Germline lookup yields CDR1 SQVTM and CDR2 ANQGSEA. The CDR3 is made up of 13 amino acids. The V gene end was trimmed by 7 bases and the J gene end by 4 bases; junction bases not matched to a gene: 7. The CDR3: CSAKEGQGYGYTF. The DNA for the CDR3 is TGCAGCGCCAAAGAGGGACAGGGCTATGGCTACACCTTC.

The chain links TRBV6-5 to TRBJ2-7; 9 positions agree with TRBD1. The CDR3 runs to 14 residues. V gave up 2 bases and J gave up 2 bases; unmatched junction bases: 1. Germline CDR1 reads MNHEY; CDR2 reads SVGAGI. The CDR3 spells CASSYRDRAYEQYF. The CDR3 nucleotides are TGTGCCAGCAGTTACCGGGACAGGGCCTACGAGCAGTACTTC.

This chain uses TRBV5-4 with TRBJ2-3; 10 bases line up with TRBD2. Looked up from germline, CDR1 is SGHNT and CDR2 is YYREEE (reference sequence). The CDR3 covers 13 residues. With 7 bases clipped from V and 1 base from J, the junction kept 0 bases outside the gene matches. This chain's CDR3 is CASGTSGTDTQYF. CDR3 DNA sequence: TGTGCCAGCGGGACTAGCGGCACAGATACGCAGTATTTT.

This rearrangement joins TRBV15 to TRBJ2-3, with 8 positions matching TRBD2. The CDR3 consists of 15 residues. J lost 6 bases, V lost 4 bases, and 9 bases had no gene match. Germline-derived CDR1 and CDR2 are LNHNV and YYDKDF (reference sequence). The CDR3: CATSKTSGPGDTQYF. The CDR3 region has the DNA TGTGCCACCAGCAAAACTAGCGGACCCGGCGATACGCAGTATTTT.

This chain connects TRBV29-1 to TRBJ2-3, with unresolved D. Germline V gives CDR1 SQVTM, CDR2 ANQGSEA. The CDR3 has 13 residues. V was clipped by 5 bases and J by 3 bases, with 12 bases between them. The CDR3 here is CSVSRVGTDTQYF. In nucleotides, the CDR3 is TGCAGCGTTTCTCGGGTTGGGACAGATACGCAGTATTTT.

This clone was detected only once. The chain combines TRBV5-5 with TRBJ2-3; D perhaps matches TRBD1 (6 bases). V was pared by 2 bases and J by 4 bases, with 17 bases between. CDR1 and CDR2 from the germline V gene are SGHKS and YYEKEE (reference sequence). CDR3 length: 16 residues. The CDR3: CASSLPRDIIADTQYF. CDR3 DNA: TGTGCCAGCAGCTTACCCCGGGACATAATCGCAGATACGCAGTATTTT. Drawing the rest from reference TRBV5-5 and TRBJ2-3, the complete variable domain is DAGVTQSPTHLIKTRGQQVTLRCSPISGHKSVSWYQQVLGQGPQFIFQYYEKEERGRGNFPDRFSARQFPNYSSELNVNALLLGDSALYLCASSLPRDIIADTQYFGPGTRLTVL.

The CDR3 DNA sequence: TGTGCCAGCAGCCCGACCGGGACAGGGGGCGAGCAGTACTTC. Its protein is CASSPTGTGGEQYF. The V call is TRBV7-9, the J call TRBJ2-7; TRBD1 aligns across 11 bases. There are 14 residues in the CDR3. After removal of 5 bases from V and 6 bases from J, the junction contained 6 bases not matched to a gene. Germline V CDR1 and CDR2: SEHNR, FQNEAQ (reference sequence).

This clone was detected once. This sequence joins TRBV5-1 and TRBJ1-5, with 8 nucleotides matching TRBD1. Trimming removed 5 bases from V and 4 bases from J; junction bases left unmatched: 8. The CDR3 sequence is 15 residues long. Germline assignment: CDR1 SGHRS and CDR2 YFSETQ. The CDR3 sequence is CASSPEGQVNQPQHF. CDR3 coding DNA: TGCGCCAGCAGTCCAGAGGGACAGGTTAATCAGCCCCAGCATTTT.

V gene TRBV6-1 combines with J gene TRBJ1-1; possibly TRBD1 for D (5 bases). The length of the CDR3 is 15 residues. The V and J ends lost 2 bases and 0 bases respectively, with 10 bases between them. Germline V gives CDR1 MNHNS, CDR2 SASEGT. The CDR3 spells CASSEWKQVNTEAFF. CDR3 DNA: TGTGCCAGCAGTGAATGGAAACAGGTGAACACTGAAGCTTTCTTT.

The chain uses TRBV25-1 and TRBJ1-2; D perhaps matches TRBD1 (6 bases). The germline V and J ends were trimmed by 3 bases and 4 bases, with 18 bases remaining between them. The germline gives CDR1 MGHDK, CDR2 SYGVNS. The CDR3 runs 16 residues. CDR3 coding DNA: TGTGCCAGCAGTGACTCAACAACAGGGATTATCTATGGCTACACCTTC. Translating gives CASSDSTTGIIYGYTF.

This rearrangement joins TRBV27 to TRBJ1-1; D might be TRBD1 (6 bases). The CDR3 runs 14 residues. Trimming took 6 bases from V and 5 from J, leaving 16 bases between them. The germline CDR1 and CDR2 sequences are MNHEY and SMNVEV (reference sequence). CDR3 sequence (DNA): TGTGCCAGCAGGCGTGGGGGGGCTTGGACTGAAGCTTTCTTT. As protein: CASRRGGAWTEAFF.

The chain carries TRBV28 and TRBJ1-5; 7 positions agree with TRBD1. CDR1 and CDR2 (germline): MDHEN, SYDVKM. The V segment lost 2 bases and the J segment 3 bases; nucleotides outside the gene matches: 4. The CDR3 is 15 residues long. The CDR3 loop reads CASSLRQGYNQPQHF. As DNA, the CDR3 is TGTGCCAGCAGTTTAAGACAGGGCTACAATCAGCCCCAGCATTTT. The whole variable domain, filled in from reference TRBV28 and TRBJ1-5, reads DVKVTQSSRYLVKRTGEKVFLECVQDMDHENMFWYRQDPGLGLRLIYFSYDVKMKEKGDIPEGYSVSREKKERFSLILESASTNQTSMYLCASSLRQGYNQPQHFGDGTRLSIL.